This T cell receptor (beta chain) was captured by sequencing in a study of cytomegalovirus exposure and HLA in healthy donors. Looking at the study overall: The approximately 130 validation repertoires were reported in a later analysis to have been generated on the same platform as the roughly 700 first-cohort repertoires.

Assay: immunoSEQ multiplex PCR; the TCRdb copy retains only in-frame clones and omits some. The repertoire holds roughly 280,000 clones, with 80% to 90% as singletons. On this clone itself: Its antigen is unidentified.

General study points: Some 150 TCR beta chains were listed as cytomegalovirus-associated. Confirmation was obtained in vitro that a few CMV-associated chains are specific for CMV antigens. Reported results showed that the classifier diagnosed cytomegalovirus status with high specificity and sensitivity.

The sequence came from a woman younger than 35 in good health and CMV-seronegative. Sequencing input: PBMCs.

The CDR3 bases are TGTGCCTGGAGCAGGAGGGGAGTTGATTGGAACACTGAAGCTTTCTTT. This encodes CAWSRRGVDWNTEAFF. The V gene is TRBV30, the J gene TRBJ1-1; possible D gene TRBD1, 5 bases. V was pared by 3 bases and J by 1 base, with 18 bases between. The germline gives CDR1 GTSNPN, CDR2 SVGIG (reference sequence). This CDR3 is 16 amino acids long.